These 2 T cell receptor beta chains share one sample of origin, sequenced in a study of CD8+ T cells in alopecia areata. The treatment denotes: oral pan-JAK inhibitor, 5-10 mg twice daily. Extraction and reverse transcription of RNA yielded cDNA as the sequencing template. Only in-frame clones appear in the TCRdb table, and some are missing; sequencing was by immunoSEQ multiplex PCR. The sample shows about 140,000 clones, about 88% of them seen only once. The input for sequencing was CD8+ T cells sorted from blood, taken at week 4, from a patient treated with tofacitinib. The receptors originated from a human donor with alopecia areata.

J is TRBJ1-1 and V is TRBV30; TRBD1 is a possible D gene (6 bases). V lost 5 bases, J lost 8 bases, and 12 bases lay in between. This CDR3 comprises 11 residues. The germline gives CDR1 GTSNPN, CDR2 SVGIG (reference sequence). The CDR3 nucleotides read TGTGCCTGGGACACAGGGCCAGAAGCTTTCTTT. Amino acid sequence: CAWDTGPEAFF.

This clone was detected only once. This chain joins TRBV6-5 and TRBJ1-2, with TRBD1 matching 8 bases. Unmatched junction bases numbered 5, after V lost 5 bases and J lost 6 bases. Germline CDR1 reads MNHEY; CDR2 reads SVGAGI. CDR3 length equals 13 residues. The CDR3 protein is CASSRGQADGYTF. DNA of the CDR3: TGTGCCAGCAGTCGGGGACAGGCGGATGGCTACACCTTC.